The clone carrying this T cell receptor beta chain was detected only a few times. The antigen is not known. This sample is drawn from a study of Graves' ophthalmopathy and Graves' hyperthyroidism. The study, taken as a whole, reports: Detection in blood was also observed for most expanded thyroid clonotypes above 0.001 frequency. Its predictions of ophthalmopathy progression gave the model 60% to 71% sensitivity and 72% to 85% specificity.

This CDR3 is 16 amino acids long. Trimming removed 4 bases from V and 5 bases from J; junction bases left unmatched: 10. From germline, CDR1 is MGHRA and CDR2 YSYEKL. The TCR beta CDR3 regions underwent amplification from RNA transcripts. Second-round multiplex PCR came after first-round RT-PCR with HTBI primers. TCRdb re-called the multiplex PCR reads with MiXCR, one entry per CDR3 protein. The profile shows approximately 480,000 distinct CDR3 sequences, 13% to 15% of them singletons. The V call is TRBV4-1, the J call TRBJ2-5; 10 positions match TRBD1. The sample was blood. The TCR comes from a woman between 25 and 40 years old with Graves' ophthalmopathy. The CDR3 reads CASSPLWDRGLETQYF. CDR3 DNA sequence: TGCGCCAGCAGCCCTTTATGGGACAGGGGTTTGGAGACCCAGTACTTC.